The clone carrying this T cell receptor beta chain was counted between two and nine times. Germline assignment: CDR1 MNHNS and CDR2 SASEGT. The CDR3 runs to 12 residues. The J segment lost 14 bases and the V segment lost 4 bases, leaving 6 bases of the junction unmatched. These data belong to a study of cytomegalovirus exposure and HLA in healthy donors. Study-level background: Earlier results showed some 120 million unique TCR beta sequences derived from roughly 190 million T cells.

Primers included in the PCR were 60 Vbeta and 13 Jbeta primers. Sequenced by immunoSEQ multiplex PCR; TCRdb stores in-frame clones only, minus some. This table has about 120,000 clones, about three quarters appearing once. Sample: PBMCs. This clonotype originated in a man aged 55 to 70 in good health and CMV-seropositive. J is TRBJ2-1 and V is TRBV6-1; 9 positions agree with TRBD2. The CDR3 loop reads CASSGLAGEEFF. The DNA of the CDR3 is TGTGCCAGCAGTGGTTTAGCGGGAGAAGAGTTCTTC.